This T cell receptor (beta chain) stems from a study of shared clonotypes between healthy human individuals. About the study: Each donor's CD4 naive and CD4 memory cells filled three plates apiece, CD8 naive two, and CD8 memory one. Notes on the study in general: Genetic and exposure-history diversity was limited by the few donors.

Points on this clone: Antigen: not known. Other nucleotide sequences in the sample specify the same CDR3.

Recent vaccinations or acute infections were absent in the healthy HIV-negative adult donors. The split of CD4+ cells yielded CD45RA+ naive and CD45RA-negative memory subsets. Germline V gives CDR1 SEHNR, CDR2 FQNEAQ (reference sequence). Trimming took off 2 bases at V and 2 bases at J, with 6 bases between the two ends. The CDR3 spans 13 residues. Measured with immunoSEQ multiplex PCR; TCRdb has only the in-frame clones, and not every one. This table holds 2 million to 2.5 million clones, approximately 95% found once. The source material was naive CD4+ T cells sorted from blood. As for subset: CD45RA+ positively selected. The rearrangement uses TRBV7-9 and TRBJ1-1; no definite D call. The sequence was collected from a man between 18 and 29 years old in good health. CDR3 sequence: CASSLLGNTEAFF. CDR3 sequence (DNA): TGTGCCAGCAGCTTATTGGGCAACACTGAAGCTTTCTTT.